This T cell receptor (beta chain) is drawn from a study of blood T cell repertoires in COVID-19. At the level of the study: The United States, Italy and Spain provided the acute and convalescent COVID-19 samples. T cells, B-cell-depleted T cells, or PBMCs supplied cDNA or gDNA.

The germline V gene encodes CDR1 LNHDA and CDR2 SQIVND (reference sequence). V shed 4 bases and J 4 bases; nucleotides not matched to a gene: 8. The CDR3 is 15 amino acids. Original data processing: The authors estimated nucleated cell counts from reference gene primer amplification. The table came from immunoSEQ multiplex PCR; TCRdb's copy has only in-frame clones and leaves some out. The V and J calls and clone size were taken over from that table, and D and trimming were inferred from the DNA. Here the sample spans about 270,000 clones, around nine tenths being singletons. J is TRBJ2-7 and V is TRBV19; 9 bases map to TRBD1. The clonotype originates from a man aged 40-55 years with active or convalescent COVID-19. The sample taken for sequencing was peripheral blood. The CDR3 spells CASSTQQGAKYEQYF. The CDR3 DNA reads TGTGCCAGTAGTACTCAACAGGGGGCAAAATACGAGCAGTACTTC.